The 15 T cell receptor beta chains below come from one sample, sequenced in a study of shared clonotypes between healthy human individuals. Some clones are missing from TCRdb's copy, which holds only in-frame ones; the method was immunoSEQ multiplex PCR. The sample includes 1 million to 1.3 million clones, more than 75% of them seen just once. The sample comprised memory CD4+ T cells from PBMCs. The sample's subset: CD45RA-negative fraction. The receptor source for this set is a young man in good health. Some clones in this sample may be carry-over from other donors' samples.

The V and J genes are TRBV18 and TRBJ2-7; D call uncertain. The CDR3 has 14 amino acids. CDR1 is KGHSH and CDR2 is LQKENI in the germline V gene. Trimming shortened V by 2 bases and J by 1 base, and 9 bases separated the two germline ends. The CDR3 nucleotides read TGTGCCAGCTCACCAGTAGCCGTTTCCTACGAGCAGTACTTC. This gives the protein CASSPVAVSYEQYF.

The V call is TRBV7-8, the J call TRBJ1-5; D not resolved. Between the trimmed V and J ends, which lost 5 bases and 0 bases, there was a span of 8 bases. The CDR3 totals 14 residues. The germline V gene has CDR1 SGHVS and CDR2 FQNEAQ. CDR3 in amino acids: CASSADHSNQPQHF. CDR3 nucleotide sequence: TGTGCCAGCAGCGCCGACCATAGCAATCAGCCCCAGCATTTT.

CDR3 protein: CASSPVPTTSGSFTGELFF. Written as DNA, the CDR3 is TGTGCCAGCAGCCCCGTCCCGACGACTAGCGGGAGTTTCACCGGGGAGCTGTTTTTT. The rearrangement joins TRBV7-3 to TRBJ2-2; 12 bases are a match to TRBD2. V gave up 5 bases and J gave up 4 bases; unmatched junction bases: 14. The V gene's germline CDR1 is SGHTA and CDR2 FQGTGA. The CDR3 is 19 residues long.

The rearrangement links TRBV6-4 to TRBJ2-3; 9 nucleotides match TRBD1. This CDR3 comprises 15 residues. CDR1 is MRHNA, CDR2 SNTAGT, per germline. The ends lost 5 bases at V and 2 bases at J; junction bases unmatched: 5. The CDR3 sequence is CASSSTGGDTDTQYF. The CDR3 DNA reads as TGTGCCAGCAGTTCGACAGGGGGGGACACAGATACGCAGTATTTT.

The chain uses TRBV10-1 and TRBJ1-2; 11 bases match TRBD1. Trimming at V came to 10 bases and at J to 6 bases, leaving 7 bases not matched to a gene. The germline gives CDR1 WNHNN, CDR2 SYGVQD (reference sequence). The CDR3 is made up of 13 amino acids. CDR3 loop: CAKGTGGKDGYTF. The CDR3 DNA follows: TGCGCCAAAGGGACAGGGGGGAAGGATGGCTACACCTTC.

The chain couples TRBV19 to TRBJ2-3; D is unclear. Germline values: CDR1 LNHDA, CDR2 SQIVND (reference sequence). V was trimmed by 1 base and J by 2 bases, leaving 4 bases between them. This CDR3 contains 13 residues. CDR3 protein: CASSIGNTDTQYF. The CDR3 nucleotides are TGTGCCAGTAGTATAGGCAACACAGATACGCAGTATTTT.

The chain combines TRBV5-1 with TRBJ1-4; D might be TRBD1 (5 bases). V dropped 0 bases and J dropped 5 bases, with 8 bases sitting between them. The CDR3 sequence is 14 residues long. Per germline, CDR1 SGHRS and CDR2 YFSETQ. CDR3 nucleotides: TGCGCCAGCAGCTTGGCCGCAGGGAATGAAAAACTGTTTTTT. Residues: CASSLAAGNEKLFF.

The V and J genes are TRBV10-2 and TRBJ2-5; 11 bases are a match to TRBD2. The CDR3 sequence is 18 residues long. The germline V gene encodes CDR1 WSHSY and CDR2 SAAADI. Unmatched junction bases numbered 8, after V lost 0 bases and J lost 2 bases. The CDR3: CASSESPLAGGWQETQYF. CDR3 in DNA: TGCGCCAGCAGTGAGTCTCCCCTAGCGGGAGGTTGGCAAGAGACCCAGTACTTC.

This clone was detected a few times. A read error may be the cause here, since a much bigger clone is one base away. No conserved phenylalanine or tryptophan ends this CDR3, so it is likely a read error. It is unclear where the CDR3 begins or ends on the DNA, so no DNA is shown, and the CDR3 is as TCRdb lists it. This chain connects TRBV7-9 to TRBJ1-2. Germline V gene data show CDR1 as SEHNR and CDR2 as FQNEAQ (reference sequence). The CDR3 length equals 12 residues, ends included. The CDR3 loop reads CASSREGEVKTL.

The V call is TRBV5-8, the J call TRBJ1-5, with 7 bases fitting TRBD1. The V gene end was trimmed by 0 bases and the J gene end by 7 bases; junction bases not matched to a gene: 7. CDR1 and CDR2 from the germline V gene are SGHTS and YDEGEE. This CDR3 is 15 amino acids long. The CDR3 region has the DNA TGTGCCAGCAGCTTGGGCACGGGGACAGTCCAGCCCCAGCATTTT. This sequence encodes CASSLGTGTVQPQHF.

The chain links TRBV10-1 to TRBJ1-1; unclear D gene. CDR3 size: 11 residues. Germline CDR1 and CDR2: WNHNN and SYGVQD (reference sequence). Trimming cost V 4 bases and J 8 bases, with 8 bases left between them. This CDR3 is CASSVGTEAFF. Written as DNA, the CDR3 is TGCGCCAGCAGTGTAGGAACAGAAGCTTTCTTT.

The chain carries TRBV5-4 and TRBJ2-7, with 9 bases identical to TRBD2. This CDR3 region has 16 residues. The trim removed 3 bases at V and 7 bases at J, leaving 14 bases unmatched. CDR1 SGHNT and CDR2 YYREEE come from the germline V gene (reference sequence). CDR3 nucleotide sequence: TGTGCCAGCAGCTCAGCAATAGCGGGAGCAAGGGCGGAGCAGTACTTC. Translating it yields CASSSAIAGARAEQYF. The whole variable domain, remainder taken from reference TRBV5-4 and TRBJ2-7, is ETGVTQSPTHLIKTRGQQVTLRCSSQSGHNTVSWYQQALGQGPQFIFQYYREEENGRGNFPPRFSGLQFPNYSSELNVNALELDDSALYLCASSSAIAGARAEQYFGPGTRLTVT.

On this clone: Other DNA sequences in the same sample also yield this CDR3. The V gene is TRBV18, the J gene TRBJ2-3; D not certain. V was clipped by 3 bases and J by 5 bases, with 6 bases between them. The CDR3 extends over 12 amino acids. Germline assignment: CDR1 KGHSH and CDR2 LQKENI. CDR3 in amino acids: CASSPRGDTQYF. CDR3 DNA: TGTGCCAGCTCACCGCGCGGAGATACGCAGTATTTT.

The CDR3 here is CASSYRDGSGSYEQYF. The CDR3, as DNA: TGTGCCAGCAGTTACCGCGACGGATCCGGCTCCTACGAGCAGTACTTC. V gene TRBV6-5 combines with J gene TRBJ2-7, with D uncertain. Trimming pared 2 bases from V and 0 bases from J, leaving 14 bases between. The CDR3 is 16 amino acids. CDR1 MNHEY and CDR2 SVGAGI come from the germline V gene.

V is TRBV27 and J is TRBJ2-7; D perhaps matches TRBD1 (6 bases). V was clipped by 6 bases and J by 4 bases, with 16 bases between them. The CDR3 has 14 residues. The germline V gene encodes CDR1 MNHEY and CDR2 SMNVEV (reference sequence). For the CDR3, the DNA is TGTGCCAGCAGCTTGACAGGCCTCGCATACGAGCAGTACTTC. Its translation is CASSLTGLAYEQYF.